The clone carrying this TCR beta chain was counted ten times or more. Its antigen remains unknown. This record belongs to a study of molecular identifiers for immune sequencing clone quantification. The overall study: RNA, taken in replicates from about 20,000 or 100,000 naive CD8 cells, was split five ways, with four sequenced. General study findings and limits: A shared barcode on identical TCR molecules could lead to underestimated sizes for highly expanded clones. One cell's worth of spiked Jurkat TCR RNA was reportedly detectable among about a million naive cells. In naive cells, clones above 20 RNA copies held under 1% of molecules, whereas in effector cells they held over 97%.

Using its own MiXCR run on the PCR reads, TCRdb lists one record per CDR3 protein. This repertoire shows about 640,000 distinct CDR3 sequences, 20% found once; its top ten account for under 0.95%. The sequenced sample was naive CD8+ T cells from blood, with Jurkat cell RNA spiked in. The subset: FACS-sorted CD8+CD4-CCR7+CD45RA+ naive T cells. The source of this sequence is a human donor in good health. Some libraries in this study had Jurkat cell RNA spiked in.

The CDR3 sequence: CASSPRSSLKRTDTQYF. CDR3 nucleotides: TGTGCCAGCAGCCCCAGATCGTCCCTCAAGCGCACAGATACGCAGTATTTT. The genes are TRBV13 and TRBJ2-3; no firm D call. Germline lookup yields CDR1 PRHDT and CDR2 FYEKMQ (reference sequence). V lost 5 bases and J lost 1, with 19 bases in between. The CDR3 length is 17 residues. Supplemented by reference TRBV13 and TRBJ2-3, the full variable domain reads AAGVIQSPRHLIKEKRETATLKCYPIPRHDTVYWYQQGPGQDPQFLISFYEKMQSDKGSIPDRFSAQQFSDYHSELNMSSLELGDSALYFCASSPRSSLKRTDTQYFGPGTRLTVL.